The clone carrying this T cell receptor beta chain was detected only once. Antigen specificity is unknown. This record belongs to a study of shared clonotypes between healthy human individuals. Per the germline V gene, CDR1 is SGHKS and CDR2 is YYEKEE (reference sequence). Trimming took 0 bases from V and 0 from J, leaving 7 bases between them. There are 15 residues in the CDR3. Replicate PCRs for unsorted PBMC used approximately 0.3 ug DNA (approximately 30,000 T cell genomes). Only in-frame clones appear in the TCRdb table, and some are missing; sequencing was by immunoSEQ multiplex PCR. Of some 500,000 clones listed, around 80% are singletons. Study observations and caveats: The sampled material consisted only of blood, and tissue repertoires are likely to differ. The donor pool, a small one, limited the genetic and exposure-history diversity represented.

The chain has TRBV5-5 and TRBJ1-5; no clear D gene. The receptor's source is a woman between 40 and 55 years old in good health. Some clones in this sample may be carry-over from other donors' samples. Input material: PBMCs. The CDR3 coding sequence is TGTGCCAGCAGCTTGGAGGTCCATAGCAATCAGCCCCAGCATTTT. This translates into CASSLEVHSNQPQHF.